The 17 T cell receptor beta chains below all came from one sample that was sequenced in a study of T-cell memory formation after mild COVID-19 (dated by TCRdb to the early 2020s). Libraries were built with 5' RACE. Sequencing relied on an Illumina NovaSeq 6000. TCRdb redid the processing of the public reads, applying fastp at Q25 and MiXCR, and retained in-frame beta chains. Each record represents a unique CDR3 protein, reported with the most common genes and DNA among its rows. Present in this sample are about 110,000 distinct CDR3 sequences, about 24% of which were seen just once. The leading ten clones occupy about 42% of the sample. The sample was PBMCs or a T cell subset sorted from them (not recorded which). These receptors were obtained from a man between 18 and 35 years old who had mild COVID-19 (a few samples of this study predate the infection). The sample titles of this study are shuffled in the database, so cell type and time point are left out; the donor was told from shared clones.

The CDR3 nucleotides are TGCAGCGTTGAAGAAGCCCAGACACCCTACGAGCAGTACTTC. This sequence encodes CSVEEAQTPYEQYF. The rearrangement links TRBV29-1 to TRBJ2-7; D not resolved. Trimming stripped 0 bases from V and 2 bases from J, with 11 bases between. Germline V lookup: CDR1 SQVTM, CDR2 ANQGSEA. This CDR3 region has 14 residues.

The V call is TRBV9, the J call TRBJ1-1; TRBD1 agrees at 7 bases. CDR3 size: 15 residues. The germline CDR1 and CDR2 sequences are SGDLS and YYNGEE. V shed 6 bases, J shed 1 base, and the junction held 9 bases outside the gene matches. The CDR3 sequence: CASNIGGGPNTEAFF. The CDR3 DNA sequence: TGTGCCAGCAACATCGGAGGGGGCCCGAACACTGAAGCTTTCTTT.

V usage is TRBV12-3 or TRBV12-4 and J usage is TRBJ1-1; maybe TRBD1 (5 bases). This CDR3 has 15 residues. V shed 8 bases and J shed 0 bases, with 16 bases lying between them. The CDR3 DNA sequence: TGTGCCAGCCGGGACCGGGACGGATTGAACACTGAAGCTTTCTTT. This sequence encodes CASRDRDGLNTEAFF.

Written as DNA, the CDR3 is TGTGCCAGCAGCGTGGGCAGCACGAACACTGAAGCTTTCTTT. Protein product: CASSVGSTNTEAFF. V usage is TRBV9 and J usage is TRBJ1-1, with D unclear. Between the trimmed V and J ends, which lost 2 bases and 1 base, there was a span of 9 bases. Looked up from germline, CDR1 is SGDLS and CDR2 is YYNGEE. The CDR3 spans 14 residues.

This clonotype was seen only a few times. V is TRBV6-6 and J is TRBJ1-1; D uncertain. Germline CDR1 and CDR2: MNHNY and SVGAGI (reference sequence). This CDR3 is 12 amino acids long. Trimming took 6 bases from V and 1 from J, leaving 6 bases between them. The CDR3 reads CASRRGNTEAFF. In DNA, the CDR3 is TGTGCCAGCAGGAGAGGGAACACTGAAGCTTTCTTT.

This clonotype has a handful of counts. As DNA, the CDR3 is TGTGCCAGCAGCTTTTTCGAACAGGGGGCCGGCGGGGAGCTGTTTTTT. Residues: CASSFFEQGAGGELFF. The J gene is TRBJ2-2, the V gene TRBV5-5; 9 nucleotides align to TRBD1. Germline trimming cut 2 bases from V and 7 bases from J; bases unmatched to any gene: 9. The CDR3 sequence is 16 residues long. Germline values: CDR1 SGHKS, CDR2 YYEKEE (reference sequence).

The V gene is TRBV4-1, the J gene TRBJ2-1; 10 bases agree with TRBD2. This CDR3 region has 16 residues. V shed 5 bases and J 4 bases; nucleotides not matched to a gene: 8. The germline V gene encodes CDR1 MGHRA and CDR2 YSYEKL. In DNA, the CDR3 is TGCGCCAGCAGCGACCGGCTAGCGGGGGAATACAATGAGCAGTTCTTC. Protein product: CASSDRLAGEYNEQFF.

This clonotype was seen a few times. The rearrangement uses TRBV11-2 and TRBJ2-5; tentative D call: TRBD2 (5 bases). Germline assignment: CDR1 SGHAT and CDR2 FQNNGV. This CDR3 contains 13 residues. The V end lost 6 bases, the J end lost 3 bases, and 11 bases lay between the germline ends. The DNA of the CDR3 is TGTGCCAGCAGACTATTCGGGGAAGAGACCCAGTACTTC. Translation: CASRLFGEETQYF. Together with reference TRBV11-2 and TRBJ2-5, the CDR3 gives the full variable domain: EAGVAQSPRYKIIEKRQSVAFWCNPISGHATLYWYQQILGQGPKLLIQFQNNGVVDDSQLPKDRFSAERLKGVDSTLKIQPAKLEDSAVYLCASRLFGEETQYFGPGTRLLVL.

This clonotype was counted between two and nine times. The rearrangement uses TRBV6-2 or TRBV6-3 and TRBJ2-2; either TRBD1 or TRBD2 may supply D (5 bases each). This CDR3 spans 14 amino acids. Germline CDR1 and CDR2: MNHEY and SVGEGT. V was pared by 5 bases and J by 3 bases, with 10 bases between. CDR3 nucleotides: TGTGCCAGCAGTGCATGGGGGTACACCGGGGAGCTGTTTTTT. Its protein is CASSAWGYTGELFF.

This clonotype came up a few times. The gene calls are TRBV4-1 and TRBJ2-7, with a tentative D call TRBD2 (5 bases). The CDR3 is 15 residues long. In germline, CDR1 is MGHRA, CDR2 YSYEKL. V was cut by 0 bases and J by 2 bases, with 11 bases left in between. CDR3 sequence reads: CASSQDQREPYEQYF. DNA for the CDR3: TGCGCCAGCAGCCAAGATCAAAGGGAGCCCTACGAGCAGTACTTC.

The chain uses TRBV7-9 and TRBJ2-3; 10 bases fit TRBD1. Germline V gene lookup returns CDR1 SEHNR and CDR2 FQNEAQ (reference sequence). CDR3 size: 18 residues. V dropped 0 bases and J dropped 2; count of bases not matched to a gene: 8. This chain's CDR3 is CASSLAPGDRGYTDTQYF. DNA for the CDR3: TGTGCCAGCAGCTTAGCTCCCGGGGACAGGGGCTACACAGATACGCAGTATTTT.

The sample holds a few counts of this clonotype. The chain is built from TRBV6-5 and TRBJ2-2; D gene uncertain. The CDR3 length is 12 residues. CDR1 is MNHEY, CDR2 SVGAGI, per germline. Trimming stripped 4 bases from V and 8 bases from J, with 8 bases between. The CDR3 here is CASSSWTGELFF. CDR3 DNA sequence: TGTGCCAGCAGTTCCTGGACGGGGGAGCTGTTTTTT.

This clonotype turned up a few times. The chain couples TRBV5-5 to TRBJ2-3, with D perhaps matching TRBD1 (6 bases). The CDR3 runs to 16 residues. In germline, CDR1 is SGHKS, CDR2 YYEKEE (reference sequence). Between the trimmed V and J ends, which lost 1 base and 1 base, there was a span of 13 bases. The CDR3 spells CASSLWSSGGTDTQYF. CDR3 coding DNA: TGTGCCAGCAGCTTGTGGAGTTCAGGGGGCACAGATACGCAGTATTTT.

V is TRBV6-2 or TRBV6-3 and J is TRBJ2-1, with D possibly being TRBD1 or TRBD2 (7 bases each). This CDR3 spans 15 amino acids. V shed 8 bases and J shed 6 bases, with 20 bases lying between them. Germline CDR1 reads MNHEY; CDR2 reads SVGEGT. The CDR3, as DNA: TGTGCCAGCCACGGAGGGGGCGGGGGCGGCAATGAGCAGTTCTTC. The encoded protein is CASHGGGGGGNEQFF.

The chain combines TRBV5-5 with TRBJ2-3; TRBD1 agrees at 7 bases. The V gene's germline CDR1 is SGHKS and CDR2 YYEKEE (reference sequence). Trimming at V came to 10 bases and at J to 4 bases, leaving 6 bases not matched to a gene. This CDR3 spans 12 amino acids. For the CDR3, the DNA is TGTGCCGGAAAGGACAGGTCAGATACGCAGTATTTT. Amino acids: CAGKDRSDTQYF. Full variable domain (rest looked up from reference TRBV5-5 and TRBJ2-3): DAGVTQSPTHLIKTRGQQVTLRCSPISGHKSVSWYQQVLGQGPQFIFQYYEKEERGRGNFPDRFSARQFPNYSSELNVNALLLGDSALYLCAGKDRSDTQYFGPGTRLTVL.

A single count supports this clonotype. The chain uses TRBV14 and TRBJ2-1, with D perhaps given as TRBD1 or TRBD2 (5 bases each). From germline, CDR1 is SGHDN and CDR2 FVKESK. This CDR3 spans 14 amino acids. V lost 4 bases and J 8 bases, leaving 15 bases between the germline ends. The DNA of the CDR3 is TGTGCCAGCAGCCTGGGCCCAGGGAGACATGAGCAGTTCTTC. It is translated as CASSLGPGRHEQFF.

This chain connects TRBV12-3 or TRBV12-4 to TRBJ1-5; D is ambiguous. The germline V and J ends were trimmed by 3 bases and 1 base, with 16 bases remaining between them. The CDR3 totals 17 residues. The CDR3 protein is CASSLPLGDKSNQPQHF. Here the CDR3 DNA reads TGTGCCAGCAGTTTGCCCCTTGGGGATAAGAGCAATCAGCCCCAGCATTTT.